This T cell receptor (beta chain) was identified in a study of shared clonotypes between healthy human individuals. Clones were sequenced by immunoSEQ multiplex PCR, and TCRdb holds only the in-frame ones, with some missing. The table shows approximately 500,000 clones, with around 79% occurring only once. As regards this clone: The target antigen is unknown.

Donors were Caucasian adults residing in Nashville, Tennessee, USA. The CDR3 runs to 15 residues. Germline-derived CDR1 and CDR2 are MDHEN and SYDVKM. J gave up 1 base and V 5 bases, and 6 bases lay outside the gene matches. General study points: Only blood was sampled, and tissue TCR repertoires likely differ from blood ones. Enrolling few donors narrowed the genetic and exposure-history diversity that was represented.

Sample: PBMCs. The chain uses TRBV28 and TRBJ1-1; 8 nucleotides agree with TRBD1. The sequence derives from a woman in her 40s in good health. Some clones in this sample may be carry-over from other donors' samples. The CDR3 sequence is CASSVTGDPNTEAFF. The CDR3 nucleotides are TGTGCCAGCAGTGTGACAGGGGACCCGAACACTGAAGCTTTCTTT.